This T cell receptor (beta chain) is from a study of cytomegalovirus exposure and HLA in healthy donors. Study at large: The same platform used for the 666 first-cohort repertoires was also used for the approximately 120 validation repertoires, as a later analysis reported.

Findings of the study overall: Generally TCR sequences proved uncommon, though certain public TCRs appeared in numerous donors. It was reported that the classifier diagnosed cytomegalovirus status with high specificity and sensitivity in both the original and validation cohorts. 150 to 200 TCR beta chains were listed as cytomegalovirus-associated.

Concerning this clone itself: What it recognizes is unknown.

The assay was immunoSEQ multiplex PCR, and TCRdb's table has in-frame clones only and misses some. The table lists more than 150,000 clones, approximately 84% of them singletons. This CDR3 has 14 residues. Trimming took off 0 bases at V and 4 bases at J, with 12 bases between the two ends. The germline V gene encodes CDR1 GTSNPN and CDR2 SVGIG (reference sequence). V is TRBV30 and J is TRBJ1-2, with D perhaps matching TRBD1 (6 bases). Sequencing was performed on PBMCs. The origin of this receptor is a young man in good health and CMV-seropositive. DNA of the CDR3: TGTGCCTGGAGTGTAGGGGGACGACTCTATGGCTACACCTTC. Translating it yields CAWSVGGRLYGYTF.